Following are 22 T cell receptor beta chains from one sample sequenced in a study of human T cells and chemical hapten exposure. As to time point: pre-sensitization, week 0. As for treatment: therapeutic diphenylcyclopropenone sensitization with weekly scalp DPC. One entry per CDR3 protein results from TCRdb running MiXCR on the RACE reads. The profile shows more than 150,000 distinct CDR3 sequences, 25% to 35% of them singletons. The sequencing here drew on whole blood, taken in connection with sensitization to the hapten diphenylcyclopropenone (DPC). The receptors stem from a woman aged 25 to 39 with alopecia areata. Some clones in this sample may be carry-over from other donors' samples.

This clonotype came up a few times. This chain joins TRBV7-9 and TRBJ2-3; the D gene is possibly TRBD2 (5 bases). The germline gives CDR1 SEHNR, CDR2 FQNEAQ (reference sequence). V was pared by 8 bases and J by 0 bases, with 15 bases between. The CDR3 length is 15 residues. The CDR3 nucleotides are TGTGCCAGCGTCGACCCTGGACTGAGCACAGATACGCAGTATTTT. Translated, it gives CASVDPGLSTDTQYF.

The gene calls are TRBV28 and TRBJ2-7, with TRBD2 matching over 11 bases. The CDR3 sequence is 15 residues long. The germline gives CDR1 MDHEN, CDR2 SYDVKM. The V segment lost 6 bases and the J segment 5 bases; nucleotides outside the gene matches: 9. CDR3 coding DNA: TGTGCCAGCAGATTAGCGGGAGGGCCAGGAAACGAGCAGTACTTC. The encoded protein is CASRLAGGPGNEQYF.

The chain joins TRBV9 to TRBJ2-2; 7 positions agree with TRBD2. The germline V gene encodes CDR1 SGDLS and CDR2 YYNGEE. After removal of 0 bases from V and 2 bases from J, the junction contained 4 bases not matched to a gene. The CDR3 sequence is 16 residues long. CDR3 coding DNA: TGTGCCAGCAGCGTAGTCGCTAGCGGTAACACCGGGGAGCTGTTTTTT. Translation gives CASSVVASGNTGELFF.

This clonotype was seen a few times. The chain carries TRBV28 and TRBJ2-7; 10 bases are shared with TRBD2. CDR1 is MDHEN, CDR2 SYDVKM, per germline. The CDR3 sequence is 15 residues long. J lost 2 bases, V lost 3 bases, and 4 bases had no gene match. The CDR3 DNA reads TGTGCCAGCAGTTTTCCCGGGACTAGCGCCTACGAGCAGTACTTC. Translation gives CASSFPGTSAYEQYF.

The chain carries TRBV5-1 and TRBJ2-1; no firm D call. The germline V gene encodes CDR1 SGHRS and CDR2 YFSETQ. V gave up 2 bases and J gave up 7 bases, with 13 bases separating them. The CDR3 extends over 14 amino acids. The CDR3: CASSLRGLGNEQFF. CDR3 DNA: TGCGCCAGCAGCTTACGTGGGCTGGGGAATGAGCAGTTCTTC.

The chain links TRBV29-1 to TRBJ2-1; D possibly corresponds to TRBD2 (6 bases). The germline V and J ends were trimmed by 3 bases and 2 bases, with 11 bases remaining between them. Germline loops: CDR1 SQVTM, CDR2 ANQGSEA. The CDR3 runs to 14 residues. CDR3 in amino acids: CSVDFGSAYNEQFF. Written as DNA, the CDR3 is TGCAGCGTTGATTTCGGGAGTGCCTACAATGAGCAGTTCTTC.

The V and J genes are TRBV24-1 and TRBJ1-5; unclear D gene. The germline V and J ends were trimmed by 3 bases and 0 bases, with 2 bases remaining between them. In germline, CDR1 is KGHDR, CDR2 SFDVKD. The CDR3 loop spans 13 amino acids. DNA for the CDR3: TGTGCCACCAGTGATAATAGCAATCAGCCCCAGCATTTT. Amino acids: CATSDNSNQPQHF.

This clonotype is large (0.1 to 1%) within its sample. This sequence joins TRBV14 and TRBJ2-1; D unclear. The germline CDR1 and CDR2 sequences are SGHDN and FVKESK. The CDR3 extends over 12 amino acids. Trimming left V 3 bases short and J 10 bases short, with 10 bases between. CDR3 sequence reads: CASSQMGQEQFF. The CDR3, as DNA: TGTGCCAGCAGCCAGATGGGCCAGGAGCAGTTCTTC.

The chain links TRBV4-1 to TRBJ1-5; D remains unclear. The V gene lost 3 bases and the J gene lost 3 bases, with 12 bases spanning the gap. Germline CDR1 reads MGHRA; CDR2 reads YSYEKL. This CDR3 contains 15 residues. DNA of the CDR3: TGCGCCAGCAGCCAGATCGGGGATTCCAATCAGCCCCAGCATTTT. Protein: CASSQIGDSNQPQHF.

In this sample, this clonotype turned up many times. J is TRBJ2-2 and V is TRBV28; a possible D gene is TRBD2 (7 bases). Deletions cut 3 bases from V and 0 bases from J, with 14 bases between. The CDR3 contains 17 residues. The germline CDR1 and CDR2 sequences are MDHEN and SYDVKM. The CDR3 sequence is CASSLSGGHPNTGELFF. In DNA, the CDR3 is TGTGCCAGCAGTTTGTCCGGGGGGCATCCGAACACCGGGGAGCTGTTTTTT.

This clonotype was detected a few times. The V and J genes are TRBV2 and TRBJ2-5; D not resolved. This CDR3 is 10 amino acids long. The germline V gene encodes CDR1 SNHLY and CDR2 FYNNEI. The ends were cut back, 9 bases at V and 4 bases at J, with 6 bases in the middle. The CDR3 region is CASARETQYF. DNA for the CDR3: TGTGCCAGTGCCCGAGAGACCCAGTACTTC.

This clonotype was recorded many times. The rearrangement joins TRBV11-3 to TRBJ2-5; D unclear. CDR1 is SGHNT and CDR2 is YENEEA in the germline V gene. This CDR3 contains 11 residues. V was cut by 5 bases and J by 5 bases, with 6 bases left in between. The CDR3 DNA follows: TGTGCCAGCAGCGCGGTGGAGACCCAGTACTTC. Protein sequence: CASSAVETQYF.

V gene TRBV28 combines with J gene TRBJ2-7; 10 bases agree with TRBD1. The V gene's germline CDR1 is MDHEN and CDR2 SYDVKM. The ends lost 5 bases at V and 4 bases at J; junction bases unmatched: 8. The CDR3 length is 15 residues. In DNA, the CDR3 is TGTGCCAGCAGTGCGACAGGGGGCGTTGCTTACGAGCAGTACTTC. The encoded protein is CASSATGGVAYEQYF.

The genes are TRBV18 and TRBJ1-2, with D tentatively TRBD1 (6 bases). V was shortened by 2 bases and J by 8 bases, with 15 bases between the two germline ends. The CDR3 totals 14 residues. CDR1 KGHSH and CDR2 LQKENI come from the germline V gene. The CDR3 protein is CASSPGQGSTGYTF. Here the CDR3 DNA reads TGTGCCAGCTCACCAGGCCAGGGGAGTACAGGCTACACCTTC.

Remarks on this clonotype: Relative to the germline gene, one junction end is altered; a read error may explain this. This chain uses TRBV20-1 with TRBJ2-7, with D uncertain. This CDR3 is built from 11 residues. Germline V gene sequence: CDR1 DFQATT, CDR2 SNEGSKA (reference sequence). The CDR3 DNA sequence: TGCAGTGCTAGTTACAACTACGAACAGTACTTC. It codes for CSASYNYEQYF.

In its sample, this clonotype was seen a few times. The CDR3 DNA reads as TGTGCCAGCAGCCAAGAGAATGAGCAGTTCTTC. Protein product: CASSQENEQFF. The gene calls are TRBV4-2 and TRBJ2-1, with D unresolved. This CDR3 has 11 amino acids. V lost 0 bases and J lost 7, with 1 base in between. Germline lookup yields CDR1 LGHNA and CDR2 YNFKEQ.

This CDR3 is CASSTTGGWTEAFF. CDR3 sequence (DNA): TGCGCCAGCAGCACCACAGGGGGCTGGACTGAAGCTTTCTTT. The chain recombines TRBV5-1 with TRBJ1-1; 9 positions match TRBD1. The V gene's germline CDR1 is SGHRS and CDR2 YFSETQ. The CDR3 sequence is 14 residues long. Germline trimming cut 4 bases from V and 5 bases from J; bases unmatched to any gene: 6.

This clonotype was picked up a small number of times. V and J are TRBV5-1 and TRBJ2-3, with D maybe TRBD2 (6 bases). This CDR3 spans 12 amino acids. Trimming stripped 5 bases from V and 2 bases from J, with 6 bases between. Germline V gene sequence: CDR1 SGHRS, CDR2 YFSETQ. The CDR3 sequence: CASRRDTDTQYF. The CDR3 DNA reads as TGCGCCAGCAGGCGGGACACAGATACGCAGTATTTT.

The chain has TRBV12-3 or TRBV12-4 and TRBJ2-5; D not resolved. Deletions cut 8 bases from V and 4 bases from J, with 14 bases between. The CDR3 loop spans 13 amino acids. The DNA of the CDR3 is TGTGCCAGCGCCGATCAACTTATAGAGACCCAGTACTTC. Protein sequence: CASADQLIETQYF.

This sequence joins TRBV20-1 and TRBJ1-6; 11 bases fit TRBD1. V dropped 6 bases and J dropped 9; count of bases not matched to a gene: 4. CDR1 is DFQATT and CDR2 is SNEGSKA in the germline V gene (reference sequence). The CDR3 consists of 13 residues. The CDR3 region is CSAPGQGASPLHF. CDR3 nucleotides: TGCAGTGCCCCAGGACAGGGGGCTTCACCCCTCCACTTT.

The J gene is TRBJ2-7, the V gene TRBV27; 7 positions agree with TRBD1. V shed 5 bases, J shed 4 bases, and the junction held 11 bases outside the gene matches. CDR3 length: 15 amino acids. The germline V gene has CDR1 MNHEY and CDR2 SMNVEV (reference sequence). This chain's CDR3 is CASSPANQGVYEQYF. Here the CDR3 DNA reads TGTGCCAGCAGTCCAGCCAACCAGGGGGTATACGAGCAGTACTTC.

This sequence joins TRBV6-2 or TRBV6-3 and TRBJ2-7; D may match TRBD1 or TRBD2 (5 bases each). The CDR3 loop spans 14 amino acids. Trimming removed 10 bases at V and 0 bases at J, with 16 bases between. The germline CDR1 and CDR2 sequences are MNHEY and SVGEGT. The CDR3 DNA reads TGTGCCACCATCCGGGACCAGAGCTCCTACGAGCAGTACTTC. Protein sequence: CATIRDQSSYEQYF.